This is a list of T cell receptor beta chains from one sample in a study of Graves' ophthalmopathy and Graves' hyperthyroidism. A single record per CDR3 protein comes from TCRdb applying MiXCR to the multiplex PCR reads. The data show over 500,000 distinct CDR3 sequences, about 24% seen once. Specimen: peripheral blood. The receptor set was obtained from a woman between 18 and 30 years old with stable Graves' hyperthyroidism. Some clones in this sample may be carry-over from other donors' samples. Each CDR3 is given with its conserved first and last residue. D genes are given only for firm matches. Some rows mark clone size as missing; the rest say once, few, many or name a class of expanded clone.

j_call: TRBJ1-3
d_call: -
cdr3_length: 13
v_call: TRBV7-2
clone_size: -
cdr3_nt: TGTGCCAGCGGTGACGGTTCTGGAAACACCATATATTTT
cdr3_aa: CASGDGSGNTIYF

j_call: TRBJ1-1
d_call: -
cdr3_length: 14
v_call: TRBV2
clone_size: many
cdr3_nt: TGTGCCACCGACCAGGTGTATGGGGGCACTGAAGCTTTCTTT
cdr3_aa: CATDQVYGGTEAFF

j_call: TRBJ2-2
d_call: TRBD1
cdr3_length: 19
v_call: TRBV6-1
clone_size: many
cdr3_nt: TGTGCCAGCAGTGGCCGGACAGGGACAACCCAATCGAACACCGGGGAGCTGTTTTTT
cdr3_aa: CASSGRTGTTQSNTGELFF

j_call: TRBJ1-2
d_call: TRBD1
cdr3_length: 11
v_call: TRBV2
clone_size: -
cdr3_nt: TGTGCCAGCAGTGAAAGGGGGCACAACACCTTC
cdr3_aa: CASSERGHNTF

j_call: TRBJ2-7
d_call: -
cdr3_length: 14
v_call: TRBV2
clone_size: many
cdr3_nt: TGTGCCAGCACCCTTCTCGACCTGAGCTACGAGCAGTACTTC
cdr3_aa: CASTLLDLSYEQYF

j_call: TRBJ1-1
d_call: TRBD1
cdr3_length: 14
v_call: TRBV15
clone_size: -
cdr3_nt: TGTGCCACCAGCAGAGGACAGGGACTTGCGGAAGCTTTCTTT
cdr3_aa: CATSRGQGLAEAFF

j_call: TRBJ1-2
d_call: -
cdr3_length: 12
v_call: TRBV11-1
clone_size: many
cdr3_nt: TGTGCCAGCAGCGCCGGGACTCACGGCTACACCTTC
cdr3_aa: CASSAGTHGYTF

j_call: TRBJ2-7
d_call: -
cdr3_length: 15
v_call: TRBV7-2
clone_size: many
cdr3_nt: TGTGCCAGCAGCTTAGTCTTGGGGGAACTATACGAGCAGTACTTC
cdr3_aa: CASSLVLGELYEQYF

j_call: TRBJ2-2
d_call: -
cdr3_length: 15
v_call: TRBV7-6
clone_size: -
cdr3_nt: TGTGCCAGCAGCCCACAGGGTAGTGTCACCGGGGAGCTGTTTTTT
cdr3_aa: CASSPQGSVTGELFF

j_call: TRBJ2-5
d_call: -
cdr3_length: 12
v_call: TRBV7-2
clone_size: few
cdr3_nt: TGTGCCAGCAGCTTCATGGAGACGCCCCAGTACTTC
cdr3_aa: CASSFMETPQYF

j_call: TRBJ1-2
d_call: -
cdr3_length: 11
v_call: TRBV30
clone_size: many
cdr3_nt: TGTGCCTGGAGTCACAGGGCGAGCTACACCTTC
cdr3_aa: CAWSHRASYTF

j_call: TRBJ1-5
d_call: -
cdr3_length: 14
v_call: TRBV6-1
clone_size: -
cdr3_nt: TGTGCCAGCACCCGAGGGGGTTTGGGTCAGCCCCAGCATTTT
cdr3_aa: CASTRGGLGQPQHF

j_call: TRBJ1-1
d_call: -
cdr3_length: 17
v_call: TRBV6-1
clone_size: -
cdr3_nt: TGTGCCAGCATCCCCGGAGGGGGGGGGGGCCAGAACACTGAAGCTTTCTTT
cdr3_aa: CASIPGGGGGQNTEAFF

j_call: TRBJ1-5
d_call: -
cdr3_length: 15
v_call: TRBV18
clone_size: -
cdr3_nt: TGTGCCAGCTCACAGGGGCTGGATAGCAATCAGCCCCAGCATTTT
cdr3_aa: CASSQGLDSNQPQHF

j_call: TRBJ1-2
d_call: -
cdr3_length: 14
v_call: TRBV7-9
clone_size: many
cdr3_nt: TGTGCCAGCAGCTCGGCAGGGGAAACGTATGGCTACACCTTC
cdr3_aa: CASSSAGETYGYTF

j_call: TRBJ1-6
d_call: -
cdr3_length: 16
v_call: TRBV7-2
clone_size: -
cdr3_nt: TGTGCCAGCAGCTTAGAGTGGGGGCTAGTAAATTCACCCCTCCACTTT
cdr3_aa: CASSLEWGLVNSPLHF

j_call: TRBJ1-1
d_call: -
cdr3_length: 13
v_call: TRBV5-6
clone_size: once
cdr3_nt: TGTGCCAGCAGCTTGATCGTGTCCACTGAAGCTTTCTTT
cdr3_aa: CASSLIVSTEAFF

j_call: TRBJ2-2
d_call: -
cdr3_length: 14
v_call: TRBV12-5
clone_size: many
cdr3_nt: TGTGCTAGTGGCCCGGGACCGAACACCGGGGAGCTGTTTTTT
cdr3_aa: CASGPGPNTGELFF

j_call: TRBJ2-7
d_call: -
cdr3_length: 15
v_call: TRBV4-1
clone_size: -
cdr3_nt: TGCGCCAGCAGCCAAGAGAGAGGACGACAATACGAGCAGTACTTC
cdr3_aa: CASSQERGRQYEQYF

j_call: TRBJ1-2
d_call: TRBD1
cdr3_length: 15
v_call: TRBV2
clone_size: many
cdr3_nt: TGTGCCAGCAGTGAAGCGGACAGGCGTAACTATGGCTACACCTTC
cdr3_aa: CASSEADRRNYGYTF

j_call: TRBJ1-6
d_call: -
cdr3_length: 15
v_call: TRBV10-3
clone_size: many
cdr3_nt: TGTGCCATCAGTGAGGGGACAAAATATAATTCACCCCTCCACTTT
cdr3_aa: CAISEGTKYNSPLHF

j_call: TRBJ1-1
d_call: -
cdr3_length: 16
v_call: TRBV5-1
clone_size: many
cdr3_nt: TGCGCCAGCAGCTTGGGGCCCGCCAATTCAAACACTGAAGCTTTCTTT
cdr3_aa: CASSLGPANSNTEAFF

j_call: TRBJ1-1
d_call: TRBD1
cdr3_length: 14
v_call: TRBV6-2/TRBV6-3
clone_size: -
cdr3_nt: TGTGCCAGCAGTTACGCGGACAGGGCCGGTGAAGCTTTCTTT
cdr3_aa: CASSYADRAGEAFF

j_call: TRBJ1-6
d_call: -
cdr3_length: 16
v_call: TRBV11-2
clone_size: many
cdr3_nt: TGTGCCAGCAGCTCCCTTGGGTTTCGAGCTAATTCACCCCTCCACTTT
cdr3_aa: CASSSLGFRANSPLHF

j_call: TRBJ1-1
d_call: -
cdr3_length: 13
v_call: TRBV6-1
clone_size: once
cdr3_nt: TGTGCCAGCACCCGCCTCGCGGGCACTGAAGCTTTCTTT
cdr3_aa: CASTRLAGTEAFF

j_call: TRBJ2-5
d_call: -
cdr3_length: 15
v_call: TRBV2
clone_size: many
cdr3_nt: TGTGCCAGCAGTGATATCTATACCCTCCAAGAGACCCAGTACTTC
cdr3_aa: CASSDIYTLQETQYF

j_call: TRBJ2-7
d_call: -
cdr3_length: 17
v_call: TRBV10-3
clone_size: few
cdr3_nt: TGTGCCATCAGTGCTGGCCCGGGAGCGGGCGGCTCCTACGAGCAGTACTTC
cdr3_aa: CAISAGPGAGGSYEQYF

j_call: TRBJ1-5
d_call: TRBD1
cdr3_length: 14
v_call: TRBV12-3/TRBV12-4
clone_size: -
cdr3_nt: TGTGCCAGCAGTTGGACAGGGGGAGGGCAGCCCCAGCATTTT
cdr3_aa: CASSWTGGGQPQHF

j_call: TRBJ1-2
d_call: -
cdr3_length: 13
v_call: TRBV6-1
clone_size: few
cdr3_nt: TGTGCCAGCAGGCGGCAGGGTCCCTATGGCTACACCTTC
cdr3_aa: CASRRQGPYGYTF

j_call: TRBJ1-1
d_call: -
cdr3_length: 14
v_call: TRBV11-2
clone_size: many
cdr3_nt: TGCGCCAGCAGCCCGTGGACGGAGAACACTGAAGCTTTCTTT
cdr3_aa: CASSPWTENTEAFF

j_call: TRBJ2-5
d_call: TRBD2
cdr3_length: 13
v_call: TRBV20-1
clone_size: many
cdr3_nt: TGCAGTGCGTGGAGGGGACTAGGAGAGACCCAGTACTTC
cdr3_aa: CSAWRGLGETQYF

j_call: TRBJ1-1
d_call: -
cdr3_length: 14
v_call: TRBV28
clone_size: many
cdr3_nt: TGTGCCAGCAGTTCCCTGGGGAGGAACACTGAAGCTTTCTTT
cdr3_aa: CASSSLGRNTEAFF

j_call: TRBJ1-1
d_call: -
cdr3_length: 15
v_call: TRBV5-1
clone_size: -
cdr3_nt: TGCGCCAGCAGCTCGCAGGGTGGCGCGAACACTGAAGCTTTCTTT
cdr3_aa: CASSSQGGANTEAFF

j_call: TRBJ1-2
d_call: TRBD1
cdr3_length: 15
v_call: TRBV2
clone_size: many
cdr3_nt: TGTGCCAGCAGTGAATGGGACAGAGTAGCCTATGGCTACACCTTC
cdr3_aa: CASSEWDRVAYGYTF

j_call: TRBJ2-7
d_call: -
cdr3_length: 12
v_call: TRBV6-5
clone_size: many
cdr3_nt: TGTGCCAGCAGTCGGGACTCTGGCGAGCAGTACTTC
cdr3_aa: CASSRDSGEQYF

j_call: TRBJ1-6
d_call: -
cdr3_length: 15
v_call: TRBV12-3/TRBV12-4
clone_size: few
cdr3_nt: TGTGCCAGCAGTCGGACCTCCCCTTTACGATCACCCCTCCACTTT
cdr3_aa: CASSRTSPLRSPLHF

j_call: TRBJ1-5
d_call: -
cdr3_length: 15
v_call: TRBV12-3/TRBV12-4
clone_size: -
cdr3_nt: TGTGCCAGCAGTTTGTGGGGAAGGGTTGATCAGCCCCAGCATTTT
cdr3_aa: CASSLWGRVDQPQHF

j_call: TRBJ2-7
d_call: -
cdr3_length: 13
v_call: TRBV6-4
clone_size: many
cdr3_nt: TGTGCCATCATGAGGGACGCCTCCTACGAGCAGTACTTC
cdr3_aa: CAIMRDASYEQYF

j_call: TRBJ1-1
d_call: -
cdr3_length: 14
v_call: TRBV6-5
clone_size: many
cdr3_nt: TGTGCCAGCAGTTACAGCGAGGAGACTGCTGAAGCTTTCTTT
cdr3_aa: CASSYSEETAEAFF

j_call: TRBJ1-1
d_call: -
cdr3_length: 18
v_call: TRBV6-2/TRBV6-3
clone_size: many
cdr3_nt: TGTGCCAGCAGTTACTTTCGGCAGGTCCACGGGATGAACACTGAAGCTTTCTTT
cdr3_aa: CASSYFRQVHGMNTEAFF

j_call: TRBJ1-5
d_call: -
cdr3_length: 15
v_call: TRBV12-3/TRBV12-4
clone_size: -
cdr3_nt: TGTGCCAGCAGTCCCGGCGTGGCGGGGAATCAGCCCCAGCATTTT
cdr3_aa: CASSPGVAGNQPQHF

j_call: TRBJ1-5
d_call: TRBD1
cdr3_length: 13
v_call: TRBV6-4
clone_size: many
cdr3_nt: TGTGCCAGCAGTGAGGACAGGGGTCAGCCCCAGCATTTT
cdr3_aa: CASSEDRGQPQHF

j_call: TRBJ2-2
d_call: TRBD1
cdr3_length: 13
v_call: TRBV7-9
clone_size: few
cdr3_nt: TGTGCCCTCTGGACAGGGGATACCGGGGAGCTGTTTTTT
cdr3_aa: CALWTGDTGELFF

j_call: TRBJ1-1
d_call: -
cdr3_length: 13
v_call: TRBV25-1
clone_size: -
cdr3_nt: TGTGCCAGCAGTTACCTGGGGCCTTTCGAAGCTTTCTTT
cdr3_aa: CASSYLGPFEAFF

j_call: TRBJ2-4
d_call: -
cdr3_length: 14
v_call: TRBV28
clone_size: -
cdr3_nt: TGTGCCAGCAGTTTAGACAGGCATGGGAACATTCAGTACTTC
cdr3_aa: CASSLDRHGNIQYF

j_call: TRBJ1-3
d_call: TRBD1
cdr3_length: 17
v_call: TRBV7-9
clone_size: many
cdr3_nt: TGTGCCAGCAGCTTTCCCTTTACAGGGGGCCATGGAAACACCATATATTTT
cdr3_aa: CASSFPFTGGHGNTIYF

j_call: TRBJ2-5
d_call: -
cdr3_length: 16
v_call: TRBV7-2
clone_size: many
cdr3_nt: TGTGCCAGCAGCTTAGCTAGTTGGGGGGGGCGGGAGACCCAGTACTTC
cdr3_aa: CASSLASWGGRETQYF

j_call: TRBJ2-5
d_call: -
cdr3_length: 14
v_call: TRBV11-2
clone_size: many
cdr3_nt: TGTGCCAGCAGCTTAGATGCAGGTCAAGAGACCCAGTACTTC
cdr3_aa: CASSLDAGQETQYF

j_call: TRBJ1-5
d_call: TRBD1
cdr3_length: 16
v_call: TRBV12-3/TRBV12-4
clone_size: many
cdr3_nt: TGTGCCAGCAGGCCACAGGGGAGTGAGGGTTATCAGCCCCAGCATTTT
cdr3_aa: CASRPQGSEGYQPQHF

j_call: TRBJ2-7
d_call: -
cdr3_length: 16
v_call: TRBV18
clone_size: many
cdr3_nt: TGTGCCAGCTCCACCGCGTATTGGGGTCGGGGAGACGAGCAGTACTTC
cdr3_aa: CASSTAYWGRGDEQYF

j_call: TRBJ2-5
d_call: -
cdr3_length: 15
v_call: TRBV3-1
clone_size: few
cdr3_nt: TGTGCCAGCAGCCCCCCCCGACTAGGCCAAGAGACCCAGTACTTC
cdr3_aa: CASSPPRLGQETQYF

j_call: TRBJ2-5
d_call: -
cdr3_length: 15
v_call: TRBV13
clone_size: many
cdr3_nt: TGTGCCAGCACAGCTTTTGCCACGGGGCGGGAGACCCAGTACTTC
cdr3_aa: CASTAFATGRETQYF

j_call: TRBJ2-2
d_call: -
cdr3_length: 15
v_call: TRBV15
clone_size: many
cdr3_nt: TGTGCCACCAGCAGAGATTTGGAGGGACCCGGGGAGCTGTTTTTT
cdr3_aa: CATSRDLEGPGELFF